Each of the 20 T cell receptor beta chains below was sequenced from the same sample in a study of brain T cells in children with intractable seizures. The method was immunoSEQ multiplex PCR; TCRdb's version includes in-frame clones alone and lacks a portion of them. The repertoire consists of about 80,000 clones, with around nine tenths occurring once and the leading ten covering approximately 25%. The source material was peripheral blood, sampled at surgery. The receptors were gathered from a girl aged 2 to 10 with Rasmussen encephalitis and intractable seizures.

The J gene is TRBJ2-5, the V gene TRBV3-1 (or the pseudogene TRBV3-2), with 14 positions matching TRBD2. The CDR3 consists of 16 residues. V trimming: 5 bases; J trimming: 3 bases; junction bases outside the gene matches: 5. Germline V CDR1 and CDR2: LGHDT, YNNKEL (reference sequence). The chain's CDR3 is CASSNGLAGGKETQYF. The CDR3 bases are TGTGCCAGCAGCAACGGACTAGCGGGAGGCAAAGAGACCCAGTACTTC.

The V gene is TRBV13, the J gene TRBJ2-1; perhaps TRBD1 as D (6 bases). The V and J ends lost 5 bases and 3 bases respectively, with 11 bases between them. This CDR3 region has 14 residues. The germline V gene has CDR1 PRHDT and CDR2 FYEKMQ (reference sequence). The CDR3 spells CASSAGVHYNEQFF. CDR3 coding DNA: TGTGCCAGCAGCGCAGGGGTCCACTACAATGAGCAGTTCTTC. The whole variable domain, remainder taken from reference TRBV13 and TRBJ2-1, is AAGVIQSPRHLIKEKRETATLKCYPIPRHDTVYWYQQGPGQDPQFLISFYEKMQSDKGSIPDRFSAQQFSDYHSELNMSSLELGDSALYFCASSAGVHYNEQFFGPGTRLTVL.

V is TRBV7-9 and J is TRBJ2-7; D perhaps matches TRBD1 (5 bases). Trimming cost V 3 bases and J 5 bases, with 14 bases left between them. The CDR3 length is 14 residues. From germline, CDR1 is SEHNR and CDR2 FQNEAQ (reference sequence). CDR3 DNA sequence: TGTGCCAGCAGCTTTCAGGGAATGTCAGACGAGCAGTACTTC. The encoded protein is CASSFQGMSDEQYF.

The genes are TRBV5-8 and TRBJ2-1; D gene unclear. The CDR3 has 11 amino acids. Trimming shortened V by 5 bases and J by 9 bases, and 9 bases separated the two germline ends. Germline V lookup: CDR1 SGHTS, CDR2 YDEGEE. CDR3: CASRPGGEQFF. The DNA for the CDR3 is TGTGCCAGCAGACCAGGTGGTGAGCAGTTCTTC.

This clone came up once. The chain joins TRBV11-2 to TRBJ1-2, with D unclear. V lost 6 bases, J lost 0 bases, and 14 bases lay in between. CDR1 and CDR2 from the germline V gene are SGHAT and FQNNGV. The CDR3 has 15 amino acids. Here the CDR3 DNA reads TGTGCCAGCAGTTCCCGGATTTTAGCTAACTATGGCTACACCTTC. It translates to CASSSRILANYGYTF.

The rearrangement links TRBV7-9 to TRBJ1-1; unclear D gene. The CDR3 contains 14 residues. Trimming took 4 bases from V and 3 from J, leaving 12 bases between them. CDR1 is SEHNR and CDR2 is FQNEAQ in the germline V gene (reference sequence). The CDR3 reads CASSSPSPDTEAFF. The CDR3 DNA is TGTGCCAGCAGCTCTCCGAGCCCGGACACTGAAGCTTTCTTT.

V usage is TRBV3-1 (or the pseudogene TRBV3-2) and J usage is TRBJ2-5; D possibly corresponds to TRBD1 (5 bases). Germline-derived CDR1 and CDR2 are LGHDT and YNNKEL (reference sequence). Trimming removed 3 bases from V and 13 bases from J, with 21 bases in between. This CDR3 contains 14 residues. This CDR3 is CASSHKQSTGGWYF. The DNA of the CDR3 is TGTGCCAGCAGCCACAAACAGAGCACAGGCGGATGGTACTTC.

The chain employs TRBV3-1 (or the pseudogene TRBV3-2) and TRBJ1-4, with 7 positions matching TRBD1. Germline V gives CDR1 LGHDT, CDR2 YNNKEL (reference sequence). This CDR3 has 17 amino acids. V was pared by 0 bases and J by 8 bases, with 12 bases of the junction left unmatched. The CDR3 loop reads CASSQDRLGQVGEKLFF. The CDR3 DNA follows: TGTGCCAGCAGCCAAGATCGACTCGGACAGGTTGGAGAAAAACTGTTTTTT.

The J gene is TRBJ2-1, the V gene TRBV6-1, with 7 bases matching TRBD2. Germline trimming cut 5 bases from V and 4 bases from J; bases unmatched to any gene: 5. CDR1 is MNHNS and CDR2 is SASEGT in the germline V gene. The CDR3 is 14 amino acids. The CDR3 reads CASSWKRGYNEQFF. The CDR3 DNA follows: TGTGCCAGCAGTTGGAAGCGGGGTTACAATGAGCAGTTCTTC.

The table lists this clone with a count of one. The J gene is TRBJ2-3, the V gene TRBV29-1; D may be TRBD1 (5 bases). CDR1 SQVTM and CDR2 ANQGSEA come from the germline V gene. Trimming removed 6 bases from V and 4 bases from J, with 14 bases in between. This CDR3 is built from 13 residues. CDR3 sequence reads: CSVVRGVADTQYF. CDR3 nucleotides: TGCAGCGTCGTAAGGGGTGTTGCAGATACGCAGTATTTT.

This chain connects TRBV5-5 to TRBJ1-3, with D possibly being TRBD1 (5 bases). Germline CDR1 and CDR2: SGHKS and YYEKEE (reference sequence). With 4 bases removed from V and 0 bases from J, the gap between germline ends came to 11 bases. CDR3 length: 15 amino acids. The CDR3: CASSRGTYSGNTIYF. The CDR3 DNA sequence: TGTGCCAGCAGCCGAGGGACGTACTCTGGAAACACCATATATTTT.

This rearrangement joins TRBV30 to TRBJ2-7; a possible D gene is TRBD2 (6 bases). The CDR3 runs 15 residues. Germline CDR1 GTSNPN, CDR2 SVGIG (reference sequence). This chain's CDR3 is CASTISGRIVHEQYF. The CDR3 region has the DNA TGTGCTTCTACAATTTCTGGGAGGATTGTCCACGAGCAGTACTTC.

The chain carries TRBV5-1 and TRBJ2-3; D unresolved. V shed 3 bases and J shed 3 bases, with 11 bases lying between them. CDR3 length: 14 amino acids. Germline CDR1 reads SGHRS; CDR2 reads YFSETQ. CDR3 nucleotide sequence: TGCGCCAGCAGCTACGGAGATGGGACAGATACGCAGTATTTT. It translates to CASSYGDGTDTQYF.

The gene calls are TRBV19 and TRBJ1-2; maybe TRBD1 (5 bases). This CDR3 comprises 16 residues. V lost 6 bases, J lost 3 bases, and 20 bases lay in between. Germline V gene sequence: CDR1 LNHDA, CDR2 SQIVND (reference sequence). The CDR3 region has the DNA TGTGCCAGTAGACAACCCGGTTCCTTGGGGGACTATGGCTACACCTTC. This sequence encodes CASRQPGSLGDYGYTF.

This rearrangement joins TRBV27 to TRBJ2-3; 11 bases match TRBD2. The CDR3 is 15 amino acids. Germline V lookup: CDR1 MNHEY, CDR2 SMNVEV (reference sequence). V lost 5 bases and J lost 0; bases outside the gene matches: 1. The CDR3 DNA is TGTGCCAGCAGTAGACTAGCGGGGAGCACAGATACGCAGTATTTT. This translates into CASSRLAGSTDTQYF.

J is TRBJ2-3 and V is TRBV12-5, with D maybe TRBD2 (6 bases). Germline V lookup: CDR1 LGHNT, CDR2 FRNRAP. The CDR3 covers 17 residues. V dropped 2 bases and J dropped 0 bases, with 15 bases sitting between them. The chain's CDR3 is CASGLRGVTSSTDTQYF. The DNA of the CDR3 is TGTGCTAGTGGTTTGCGCGGGGTCACTTCTAGCACAGATACGCAGTATTTT.

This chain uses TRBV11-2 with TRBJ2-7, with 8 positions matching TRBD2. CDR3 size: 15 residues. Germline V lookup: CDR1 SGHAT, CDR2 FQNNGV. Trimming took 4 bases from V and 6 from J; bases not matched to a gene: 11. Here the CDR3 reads CASSSQLLRGGEQYF. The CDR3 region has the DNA TGTGCCAGCAGCTCACAACTGCTTCGGGGGGGCGAGCAGTACTTC.

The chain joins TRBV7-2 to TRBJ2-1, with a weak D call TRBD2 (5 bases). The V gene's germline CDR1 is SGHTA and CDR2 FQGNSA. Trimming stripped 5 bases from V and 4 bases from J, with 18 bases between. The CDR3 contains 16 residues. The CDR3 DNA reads TGTGCCAGCAGCCCGGACTTCCGAGGCGCTTACAATGAGCAGTTCTTC. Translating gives CASSPDFRGAYNEQFF.

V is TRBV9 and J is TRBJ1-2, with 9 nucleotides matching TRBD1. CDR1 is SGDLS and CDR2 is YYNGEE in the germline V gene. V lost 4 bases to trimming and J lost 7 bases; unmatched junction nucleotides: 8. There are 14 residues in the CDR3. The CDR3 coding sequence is TGTGCCAGCAGCCTACAGGGGGCGAGAGGTGGCTACACCTTC. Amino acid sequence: CASSLQGARGGYTF.

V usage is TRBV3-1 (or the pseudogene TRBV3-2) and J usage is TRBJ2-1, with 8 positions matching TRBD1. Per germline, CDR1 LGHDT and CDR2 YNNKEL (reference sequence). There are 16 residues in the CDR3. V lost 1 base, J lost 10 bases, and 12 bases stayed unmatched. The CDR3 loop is CASSQVADRVRKEQFF. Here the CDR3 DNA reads TGTGCCAGCAGCCAAGTGGCGGACAGGGTGAGAAAGGAGCAGTTCTTC.